This T cell receptor (beta chain) was found in a study of a mutant IDH1 vaccine in newly diagnosed glioma. Time point of the sample: baseline, week 1 (first vaccination visit). The treatment denotes: pre-vaccination baseline after standard-of-care therapy. Sequencing used immunoSEQ multiplex PCR; TCRdb keeps in-frame clones, though not all of them. There are around 59,000 clones in the sample; approximately 92% occur only once, and 2.5% to 3% lies in the top ten. The CDR3 has 16 residues. V was shortened by 5 bases and J by 1 base, with 18 bases between the two germline ends. Germline loops: CDR1 LNHDA, CDR2 SQIVND (reference sequence).

This TCR was sampled from a man in his forties or fifties with glioma. The sample was PBMCs, taken from a glioma patient treated with radiotherapy, temozolomide or both. The rearrangement links TRBV19 to TRBJ2-7; D not resolved. In DNA form, the CDR3 reads TGTGCCAGTAGTGGGGTCGAGGCAGCTGCTTCCTACGAGCAGTACTTC. Amino acid sequence: CASSGVEAAASYEQYF.